The 18 T cell receptor beta chains given below trace back to one sample, sequenced in a study of T cell responses to AZD1222 COVID-19 vaccine. The method was immunoSEQ multiplex PCR; TCRdb's version includes in-frame clones alone and lacks a portion of them. This table holds 200,000 or so clones, around 93% found once. Sequenced here: peripheral blood, sampled on day 0 of AZD1222 vaccination. These receptors were collected from an adult in good health.

This CDR3 reads CASSQEPSGGLQVGYTF. CDR3 in DNA: TGCGCCAGCAGCCAAGAACCCTCGGGCGGGCTGCAGGTTGGCTACACCTTC. The rearrangement links TRBV4-1 to TRBJ1-2; no reliable D call. Germline V gene sequence: CDR1 MGHRA, CDR2 YSYEKL. The CDR3 contains 17 residues. The V gene lost 0 bases and the J gene lost 7 bases, with 21 bases spanning the gap.

This chain joins TRBV30 and TRBJ1-5; a weak D match, TRBD1 (6 bases). The length of the CDR3 is 15 residues. Germline V gives CDR1 GTSNPN, CDR2 SVGIG (reference sequence). V lost 3 bases to trimming and J lost 5 bases, with 17 bases between them. The DNA for the CDR3 is TGTGCCTGGAGACCGACAGGAGGGAGGGATCAGCCCCAGCATTTT. Translation: CAWRPTGGRDQPQHF.

V and J are TRBV19 and TRBJ1-1, with TRBD1 matching 7 bases. Trimming removed 2 bases from V and 0 bases from J; junction bases left unmatched: 3. CDR1 is LNHDA and CDR2 is SQIVND in the germline V gene (reference sequence). The CDR3 contains 15 residues. The CDR3 here is CASSIRGQLNTEAFF. CDR3 coding DNA: TGTGCCAGTAGTATAAGGGGACAGTTGAACACTGAAGCTTTCTTT.

The chain has TRBV3-1 (or the pseudogene TRBV3-2) and TRBJ1-5; 7 bases agree with TRBD1. The ends lost 4 bases at V and 6 bases at J; junction bases unmatched: 6. There are 14 residues in the CDR3. Germline V CDR1 and CDR2: LGHDT, YNNKEL (reference sequence). This CDR3 reads CASSLGRGLQPQHF. The CDR3 region has the DNA TGTGCCAGCAGCCTGGGGAGGGGGCTTCAGCCCCAGCATTTT.

This rearrangement joins TRBV5-1 to TRBJ1-4; unclear D gene. Looked up from germline, CDR1 is SGHRS and CDR2 is YFSETQ. Trimming stripped 1 base from V and 5 bases from J, with 9 bases between. The length of the CDR3 is 14 residues. CDR3 nucleotides: TGCGCCAGCAGCTTGACCGGGGAGAATGAAAAACTGTTTTTT. Its protein is CASSLTGENEKLFF.

V usage is TRBV5-1 and J usage is TRBJ2-3; D call uncertain. The CDR3 is made up of 15 amino acids. The germline V gene has CDR1 SGHRS and CDR2 YFSETQ. The V end was cut by 5 bases, the J end by 4 bases, with 17 bases between. CDR3 nucleotide sequence: TGCGCCAGCAGTCCTCCCATCTACCAGGCAGATACGCAGTATTTT. Protein sequence: CASSPPIYQADTQYF.

The V call is TRBV27, the J call TRBJ2-7, with TRBD2 matching 13 bases. Germline loops: CDR1 MNHEY, CDR2 SMNVEV (reference sequence). V was pared by 8 bases and J by 3 bases, with 13 bases of the junction left unmatched. The CDR3 sequence is 17 residues long. The CDR3 protein is CASRSGLAGRLIYEQYF. CDR3 DNA: TGTGCCAGCCGGTCGGGACTAGCGGGAAGGCTTATCTACGAGCAGTACTTC.

The chain is built from TRBV27 and TRBJ2-7; either TRBD1 or TRBD2 may supply D (5 bases each). Germline loops: CDR1 MNHEY, CDR2 SMNVEV (reference sequence). The V gene lost 6 bases and the J gene lost 0 bases, with 15 bases spanning the gap. The CDR3 totals 15 residues. This CDR3 is CASRPTGTGSYEQYF. As DNA, the CDR3 is TGTGCCAGCAGGCCAACCGGGACGGGCTCCTACGAGCAGTACTTC.

The table lists this clone with a count of one. This chain links TRBV5-1 with TRBJ1-6; D is unresolved. The V and J ends lost 3 bases and 4 bases respectively, with 14 bases between them. Germline CDR1 SGHRS, CDR2 YFSETQ. The CDR3 is 16 residues long. The CDR3 DNA reads TGCGCCAGCAGCTCAGGCCCGGGGAGTTATAATTCACCCCTCCACTTT. This translates into CASSSGPGSYNSPLHF.

This clone was counted a single time. The CDR3 region is CASRTANNEQFF. In DNA form, the CDR3 reads TGTGCCAGTCGGACGGCTAACAATGAGCAGTTCTTC. The chain joins TRBV6-5 to TRBJ2-1; D is undetermined. Trimming removed 9 bases from V and 5 bases from J, with 11 bases in between. In germline, CDR1 is MNHEY, CDR2 SVGAGI. This CDR3 spans 12 amino acids.

J is TRBJ1-2 and V is TRBV28; D is perhaps TRBD1 (5 bases). This CDR3 is built from 14 residues. Trimming stripped 5 bases from V and 5 bases from J, with 15 bases between. Germline CDR1 MDHEN, CDR2 SYDVKM. CDR3 in amino acids: CASSTPVGVYGYTF. CDR3 DNA: TGTGCCAGCAGTACGCCGGTGGGGGTTTATGGCTACACCTTC.

The J gene is TRBJ2-6, the V gene TRBV2, with D hard to call. This CDR3 region has 16 residues. V lost 6 bases, J lost 0 bases, and 12 bases lay in between. Per germline, CDR1 SNHLY and CDR2 FYNNEI. CDR3 in amino acids: CASSGIGRSGANVLTF. The CDR3 nucleotides read TGTGCCAGCAGCGGAATCGGACGCTCTGGGGCCAACGTCCTGACTTTC.

This sequence joins TRBV11-2 and TRBJ2-7; TRBD1 matches at 9 bases. CDR3 length: 15 residues. V lost 5 bases to trimming and J lost 5 bases; unmatched junction nucleotides: 10. The V gene's germline CDR1 is SGHAT and CDR2 FQNNGV. CDR3 region: CASSHPQGAVNEQYF. As DNA, the CDR3 is TGTGCCAGCAGCCACCCACAGGGGGCTGTCAACGAGCAGTACTTC.

V and J are TRBV5-6 and TRBJ2-1, with 7 positions matching TRBD1. CDR3 length: 11 residues. V lost 5 bases to trimming and J lost 14 bases; unmatched junction nucleotides: 7. Germline V gives CDR1 SGHDT, CDR2 YYEEEE. The CDR3 region has the DNA TGTGCCAGCAGGTTACAGGGGAGTGAGTTCTTC. Its protein is CASRLQGSEFF. The entire variable domain, with the rest obtained from reference TRBV5-6 and TRBJ2-1, is as follows: DAGVTQSPTHLIKTRGQQVTLRCSPKSGHDTVSWYQQALGQGPQFIFQYYEEEERQRGNFPDRFSGHQFPNYSSELNVNALLLGDSALYLCASRLQGSEFFGPGTRLTVL.

V is TRBV21-1 and J is TRBJ2-1; the table assigns TRBD2, which was not confirmed against the DNA. TRBV21-1 is annotated as a pseudogene. The CDR3 runs 10 residues. The DNA for the CDR3 is TGTGCCACTCTAGTGAATGAGCAGTTCTTC. Translated, it gives CATLVNEQFF.

The chain uses TRBV27 and TRBJ1-5; D is uncertain. The CDR3 has 14 amino acids. Per germline, CDR1 MNHEY and CDR2 SMNVEV (reference sequence). Trimming took 3 bases from V and 3 from J, leaving 9 bases between them. CDR3 residues: CASSFAGYNQPQHF. The DNA of the CDR3 is TGTGCCAGCAGTTTTGCTGGATACAATCAGCCCCAGCATTTT.

V is TRBV28 and J is TRBJ1-1, with TRBD1 matching over 10 bases. CDR3 size: 14 residues. Germline V gene lookup returns CDR1 MDHEN and CDR2 SYDVKM. J lost 7 bases, V lost 4 bases, and 6 bases had no gene match. CDR3 bases: TGTGCCAGCAGTTCGGTCCGGACAGGGGGTGAAGCTTTCTTT. The encoded protein is CASSSVRTGGEAFF.

This chain links TRBV19 with TRBJ1-3; possibly TRBD1 for D (6 bases). From germline, CDR1 is LNHDA and CDR2 SQIVND (reference sequence). The CDR3 is made up of 17 amino acids. V was trimmed by 5 bases and J by 1 base, leaving 18 bases between them. CDR3 loop: CASSLTGSGLSGNTIYF. For the CDR3, the DNA is TGTGCCAGTAGTCTTACAGGGTCCGGTTTGTCTGGAAACACCATATATTTT.